This TCR beta chain originates from a study of T cell responses to AZD1222 COVID-19 vaccine. Produced via immunoSEQ multiplex PCR; TCRdb's table is partial and in-frame only. The sample has around 130,000 clones; around 90% are singletons. The germline CDR1 and CDR2 sequences are KGHSH and LQKENI. V trimming: 2 bases; J trimming: 5 bases; junction bases outside the gene matches: 6. This CDR3 has 16 amino acids. This chain joins TRBV18 and TRBJ2-1; TRBD2 matches 10 bases. This material consisted of peripheral blood, taken on day 0 of AZD1222 vaccination. The clonotype was recovered from an adult in good health. The CDR3 sequence is CASSPRTSGTNNEQFF. The CDR3 nucleotides are TGTGCCAGCTCACCAAGGACTAGCGGAACAAACAATGAGCAGTTCTTC.